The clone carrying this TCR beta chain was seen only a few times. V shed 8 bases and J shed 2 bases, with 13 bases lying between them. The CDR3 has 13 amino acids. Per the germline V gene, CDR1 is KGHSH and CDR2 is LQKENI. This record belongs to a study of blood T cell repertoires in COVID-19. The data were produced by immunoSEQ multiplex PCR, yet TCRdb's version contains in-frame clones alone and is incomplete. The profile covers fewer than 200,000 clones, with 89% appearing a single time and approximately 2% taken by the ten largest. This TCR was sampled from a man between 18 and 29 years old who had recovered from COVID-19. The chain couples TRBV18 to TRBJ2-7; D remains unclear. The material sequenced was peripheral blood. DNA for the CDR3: TGTGCCAGCGCTACTGTGGGCACCTACGAGCAGTACTTC. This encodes CASATVGTYEQYF. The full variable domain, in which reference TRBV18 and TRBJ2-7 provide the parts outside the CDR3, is NAGVMQNPRHLVRRRGQEARLRCSPMKGHSHVYWYRQLPEEGLKFMVYLQKENIIDESGMPKERFSAEFPKEGPSILRIQQVVRGDSAAYFCASATVGTYEQYFGPGTRLTVT.